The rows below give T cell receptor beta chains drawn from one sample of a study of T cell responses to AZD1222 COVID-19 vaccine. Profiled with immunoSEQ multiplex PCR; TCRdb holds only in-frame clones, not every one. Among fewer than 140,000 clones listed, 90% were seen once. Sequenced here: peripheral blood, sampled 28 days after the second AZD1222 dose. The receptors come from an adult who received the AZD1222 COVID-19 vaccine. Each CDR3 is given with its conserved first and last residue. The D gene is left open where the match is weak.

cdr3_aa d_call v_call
CASSAGSANQPQHF . TRBV18
CASTGTVNTEAFF . TRBV19
CASSFRQLEAFF . TRBV7-9
CASSLGGPGTDTQYF . TRBV5-1
CASSVGPKPNEKLFF . TRBV9
CASRGQGSQPQHF TRBD1 TRBV6-5
CASSYSGEKLFF . TRBV6-2/TRBV6-3
CASSPGGTSGGTDTQYF TRBD2 TRBV5-1
CASSQDSTDYYGYTF . TRBV4-3
CASSLESYEQYF . TRBV12-3/TRBV12-4
CASSQDRGGAGRDTQYF . TRBV4-3
CASSLTLVGTGVGQPQHF TRBD1 TRBV5-6
CASSQATGTDTQYF . TRBV14
CATSDPNLYPLYTDGETQYF . TRBV24-1
CASSYTQGRVNEQFF TRBD1 TRBV6-5
CASSLDLQTTTEAFF . TRBV7-2
CASGQGGNQPQHF TRBD1 TRBV7-8
CASSLPPEANTEAFF . TRBV9
CAWSVSALAPYGYTF . TRBV30
CASSRQGLGTEAFF TRBD1 TRBV4-2
CASSAAGWDYGYTF . TRBV7-9
CASSQTTGGGTEAFF . TRBV3-1/TRBV3-2
CASSQDVAGPSYEQYF TRBD2 TRBV4-3
CATLGRSTDTQYF . TRBV3-1/TRBV3-2
CASSQDPPGTGNSPLHF TRBD1 TRBV3-1/TRBV3-2
CASSHRQAYEQYF . TRBV4-1
CASSVRAGGYTGELFF TRBD1 TRBV7-2
CASSYGGEQFF . TRBV6-5
CASSQQGGVTYNEQFF . TRBV7-2
CASSRAQARGEYGYTF . TRBV4-3
CASSSSGDPYEQYF TRBD2 TRBV6-5
CSVEDMSGGAGDTQYF TRBD2 TRBV29-1
CASSPADRQGTDTQYF . TRBV3-1/TRBV3-2
CASSQEGAGNTEAFF . TRBV4-3
CASGLPGTGNTIYF . TRBV12-5
CASSLNFRSGGQETQYF TRBD2 TRBV7-2
CASSLRGGQTHYEQYF . TRBV7-2
CASRRARSSNSNQPQHF . TRBV19
CAWSVGTLNTEAFF . TRBV30
CASSFAPGGSVGNEQFF . TRBV7-3
CASSPGAGSYEQYF . TRBV5-4
CASSHGSPGHPPYEQYF . TRBV14
CASSTGQGVVQPQHF TRBD1 TRBV19